The T cell receptor (beta chain) under discussion was sequenced for a study of blood T cell repertoires in COVID-19 (TCRdb year 2020). Some background on the complete study: Samples covering the acute and convalescent phases of COVID-19 were provided by collaborators in the United States, Italy and Spain. The prospective study material was composed of cDNA or gDNA derived from T cells, B-cell-depleted T cells, or PBMCs. Subjects who had been exposed to COVID-19, were actively infected with it, or had recovered from it provided the deeply sampled blood TCRbeta repertoires that made up the dataset. A freely available public database, intended as a resource for researchers studying the immune response to SARS-CoV-2, is where the repertoires were released. Samples were obtained from the ongoing ImmuneRACE study (first 160 participants) and from over 1,000 subjects provided by 6 global collaborators. Nearly every sample came with metadata listing a de-identified subject ID, COVID-19 status, age in years and sex. HLA class I and class II types, where available, came from metadata supplied by the sample provider rather than from assay-based typing.

What the authors observed across the whole study: The amount of clinical and demographic metadata varied by source and participant and was provided uncurated.

Comments on this clone: What this receptor recognizes is not known. No quality values exist for individual bases; no much larger clone is one base distant.

TCRbeta CDR3 regions were amplified from genomic DNA using the immunoSEQ Assay, a bias-controlled multiplex PCR. The authors' pipeline ran thus. Nucleated cell counts per sample were estimated from amplification of reference gene primers within the assay. Sequence reads were collapsed and filtered to measure the absolute abundance of every unique TCRbeta CDR3 rearrangement. For each sample, productive Simpson clonality was calculated as the square root of Simpson's diversity index over productive rearrangements. TCRdb took this table from immuneACCESS and kept in-frame rearrangements with V and J called. Such tables lack part of the clones; where checked against another copy, unresolved V genes explain under half of the gap, and the rest is unexplained. V and J calls and clone size come straight from that table; D and trimming were deduced from the DNA. This sample has fewer than 250,000 clones in its table, and about 83% of those were observed once. Around 2.5% of the sample is taken by the ten largest.

Whole blood was collected in K2EDTA tubes by collaborating institutions according to the institutions' own protocols. For TCRbeta analysis, collaborators shipped samples in one of three forms: frozen whole blood, isolated PBMCs, or DNA extracted from either of those sample types. Ends trimmed: V by 5 bases, J by 6 bases; bases unmatched to a gene: 8. Measured from the cysteine to the phenylalanine, the CDR3 is 13 residues long. CDR3 DNA is the only sequence kept; it has 39 bases, read in frame from the first base. Taken from the germline V gene, the CDR1 and CDR2 loops are SQVTM and ANQGSEA. The sample was peripheral blood. The V gene is TRBV29-1 and the J gene is TRBJ2-3; the central 7 bases match TRBD1. This clonotype originated in a woman aged 40 to 50 with active or convalescent COVID-19. CDR3 loop: CSVQVTGLDTQYF. The nucleotide sequence reads TGCAGCGTTCAAGTGACAGGGTTGGATACGCAGTATTTT.